A single sample gave rise to the 20 T cell receptor beta chains below, sequenced in a study of cytomegalovirus exposure and HLA in healthy donors. PCR employed 60 Vbeta and 13 Jbeta primers. Measured with immunoSEQ multiplex PCR; TCRdb has only the in-frame clones, and not every one. The sample lists 95,000 to 150,000 clones; 75% were seen once. Sequenced: PBMCs. These receptors were collected from a woman between 40 and 55 years old in good health and CMV-seropositive.

V gene TRBV9 combines with J gene TRBJ2-5; weak D call: TRBD1 (6 bases). There are 13 residues in the CDR3. Trimming stripped 3 bases from V and 1 base from J, with 7 bases between. From germline, CDR1 is SGDLS and CDR2 YYNGEE. CDR3 nucleotide sequence: TGTGCCAGCAGCGGGACAGCCCAAGAGACCCAGTACTTC. Translating gives CASSGTAQETQYF.

The rearrangement uses TRBV12-5 and TRBJ2-1; 11 nucleotides align to TRBD2. Germline V gives CDR1 LGHNT, CDR2 FRNRAP. CDR3 length: 16 residues. V lost 7 bases to trimming and J lost 3 bases; unmatched junction nucleotides: 8. The CDR3 spells CASATGTSGYYNEQFF. CDR3 nucleotide sequence: TGTGCTAGTGCCACCGGGACTAGCGGATACTACAATGAGCAGTTCTTC.

This sequence joins TRBV2 and TRBJ2-1; D uncertain. Trimming removed 1 base at V and 7 bases at J, with 8 bases between. Germline CDR1 reads SNHLY; CDR2 reads FYNNEI. The CDR3 consists of 13 residues. CDR3 bases: TGTGCCAGCAGTGAAGGGCAGATGAATGAGCAGTTCTTC. The encoded protein is CASSEGQMNEQFF. The whole variable domain, filled in from reference TRBV2 and TRBJ2-1, reads EPEVTQTPSHQVTQMGQEVILRCVPISNHLYFYWYRQILGQKVEFLVSFYNNEISEKSEIFDDQFSVERPDGSNFTLKIRSTKLEDSAMYFCASSEGQMNEQFFGPGTRLTVL.

This clone has only a few counts. The chain is built from TRBV15 and TRBJ1-1; D gene unclear. Germline V lookup: CDR1 LNHNV, CDR2 YYDKDF (reference sequence). There are 15 residues in the CDR3. Trimming stripped 1 base from V and 2 bases from J, with 11 bases between. The CDR3 DNA reads TGTGCCACCAGCAGAGCTGGGTCGGGTAACACTGAAGCTTTCTTT. Residues: CATSRAGSGNTEAFF. Supplemented by reference TRBV15 and TRBJ1-1, the full variable domain reads DAMVIQNPRYQVTQFGKPVTLSCSQTLNHNVMYWYQQKSSQAPKLLFHYYDKDFNNEADTPDNFQSRRPNTSFCFLDIRSPGLGDTAMYLCATSRAGSGNTEAFFGQGTRLTVV.

The genes are TRBV5-1 and TRBJ1-1; 8 nucleotides line up with TRBD1. The J segment lost 10 bases and the V segment lost 4 bases, leaving 12 bases of the junction unmatched. There are 14 residues in the CDR3. CDR1 SGHRS and CDR2 YFSETQ come from the germline V gene. The CDR3 is CASSVQGGHMGAFF. CDR3 DNA sequence: TGCGCCAGCAGCGTACAGGGGGGCCACATGGGAGCTTTCTTT.

V is TRBV4-3 and J is TRBJ1-5; TRBD1 aligns across 8 bases. The CDR3 has 16 residues. Per the germline V gene, CDR1 is LGHNA and CDR2 is YSLEER. The V gene end was trimmed by 4 bases and the J gene end by 3 bases; junction bases not matched to a gene: 8. The CDR3 DNA follows: TGCGCCAGCAGCCCAGATGGGACAGGTCACAATCAGCCCCAGCATTTT. Translating gives CASSPDGTGHNQPQHF.

The chain recombines TRBV6-5 with TRBJ2-2; D is undetermined. Trimming took off 5 bases at V and 7 bases at J, with 11 bases between the two ends. The length of the CDR3 is 13 residues. The germline gives CDR1 MNHEY, CDR2 SVGAGI. The CDR3 sequence: CASSTRILGELFF. Here the CDR3 DNA reads TGTGCCAGCAGTACGAGGATCCTCGGGGAGCTGTTTTTT.

This rearrangement joins TRBV6-5 to TRBJ1-1; 7 bases are a match to TRBD1. This CDR3 is built from 15 residues. Trimming cost V 4 bases and J 3 bases; bases outside gene matches: 8. The germline V gene has CDR1 MNHEY and CDR2 SVGAGI. The CDR3 DNA is TGTGCCAGCAGTTTTGGGACAGTTCTTCACACTGAAGCTTTCTTT. Translated, it gives CASSFGTVLHTEAFF.

In its sample, this clone was seen a few times. V gene TRBV11-1 combines with J gene TRBJ2-1, with D perhaps TRBD2 (5 bases). CDR1 is SGHAT, CDR2 FQDESV, per germline (reference sequence). V was trimmed by 10 bases and J by 0 bases, leaving 25 bases between them. The CDR3 is 18 amino acids. CDR3 in DNA: TGTGCCATACTCCTACGAGATCAGAGAGGAGGCTCCTACAATGAGCAGTTCTTC. Its protein product is CAILLRDQRGGSYNEQFF. The full variable domain, completed using reference TRBV11-1 and TRBJ2-1, is EAEVAQSPRYKITEKSQAVAFWCDPISGHATLYWYRQILGQGPELLVQFQDESVVDDSQLPKDRFSAERLKGVDSTLKIQPAELGDSAMYLCAILLRDQRGGSYNEQFFGPGTRLTVL.

This chain links TRBV30 with TRBJ1-2; a weak D match, TRBD1 (5 bases). This CDR3 region has 14 residues. V lost 0 bases to trimming and J lost 7 bases, with 15 bases between them. Per the germline V gene, CDR1 is GTSNPN and CDR2 is SVGIG (reference sequence). CDR3 region: CAWSVETAGGGYTF. The CDR3, as DNA: TGTGCCTGGAGTGTAGAGACAGCGGGGGGTGGCTACACCTTC.

The V gene is TRBV6-5, the J gene TRBJ2-7; 8 bases are shared with TRBD1. The CDR3 contains 15 residues. The germline V gene encodes CDR1 MNHEY and CDR2 SVGAGI. J gave up 1 base and V 0 bases, and 2 bases lay outside the gene matches. Here the CDR3 DNA reads TGTGCCAGCAGTTACTCAGACAGGGGTTCCTACGAGCAGTACTTC. It codes for CASSYSDRGSYEQYF.

V gene TRBV29-1 combines with J gene TRBJ2-1, with D possibly being TRBD2 (6 bases). The V and J ends lost 6 bases and 7 bases respectively, with 19 bases between them. Germline CDR1 and CDR2: SQVTM and ANQGSEA. This CDR3 is 14 amino acids long. The CDR3 region has the DNA TGCAGCGTGGGAGGTGGGATTGGACGGAATGAGCAGTTCTTC. This encodes CSVGGGIGRNEQFF.

This clone was recorded only once. The V gene is TRBV25-1, the J gene TRBJ2-3, with 9 bases identical to TRBD2. J lost 4 bases, V lost 6 bases, and 2 bases had no gene match. The CDR3 is 13 residues long. Germline assignment: CDR1 MGHDK and CDR2 SYGVNS. The CDR3 loop reads CASRASGADTQYF. CDR3 DNA: TGTGCCAGCAGGGCTAGCGGGGCAGATACGCAGTATTTT.

A few counts support this clone. The rearrangement links TRBV7-2 to TRBJ1-1; D is ambiguous. With 5 bases removed from V and 4 bases from J, the gap between germline ends came to 11 bases. CDR1 and CDR2 (germline): SGHTA, FQGNSA. The CDR3 has 13 residues. The CDR3 DNA reads TGTGCCAGCAGCCCCCATGCGAGCACTGAAGCTTTCTTT. This codes for CASSPHASTEAFF.

This sequence joins TRBV5-6 and TRBJ1-4; D is ambiguous. The CDR3 runs 15 residues. Between the trimmed V and J ends, which lost 3 bases and 0 bases, there was a span of 9 bases. Per the germline V gene, CDR1 is SGHDT and CDR2 is YYEEEE. The CDR3 spells CASSSAATTNEKLFF. DNA of the CDR3: TGTGCCAGCAGCTCCGCGGCAACAACTAATGAAAAACTGTTTTTT.

The genes are TRBV18 and TRBJ1-2, with D unresolved. Germline assignment: CDR1 KGHSH and CDR2 LQKENI. This CDR3 has 14 residues. Trimming left V 3 bases short and J 6 bases short, with 14 bases between. CDR3 loop: CASSPIRGGDGYTF. DNA of the CDR3: TGTGCCAGCTCACCGATTCGGGGTGGCGATGGCTACACCTTC.

This clone was counted between two and nine times. V gene TRBV7-2 combines with J gene TRBJ1-2, with TRBD1 matching 7 bases. The trim removed 3 bases at V and 6 bases at J, leaving 10 bases unmatched. The CDR3 runs 15 residues. CDR1 is SGHTA and CDR2 is FQGNSA in the germline V gene. CDR3 DNA sequence: TGTGCCAGCAGCTTGCAGACAGGGTCAATGGATGGCTACACCTTC. Encoded protein: CASSLQTGSMDGYTF.

This clone came up a few times. This chain joins TRBV7-2 and TRBJ2-5, with TRBD1 as a possible D gene (5 bases). Germline CDR1 SGHTA, CDR2 FQGNSA. CDR3 length: 14 residues. The ends were cut back, 2 bases at V and 3 bases at J, with 10 bases in the middle. This CDR3 is CASSLTHRKETQYF. CDR3 DNA: TGTGCCAGCAGCTTAACGCACAGGAAAGAGACCCAGTACTTC.

V usage is TRBV30 and J usage is TRBJ1-5, with a possible D match to TRBD1 (6 bases). Germline CDR1 reads GTSNPN; CDR2 reads SVGIG (reference sequence). V lost 3 bases, J lost 4 bases, and 10 bases lay in between. The CDR3 is made up of 13 amino acids. CDR3 region: CAWSAQGNQPQHF. CDR3 DNA sequence: TGTGCCTGGAGCGCACAGGGTAATCAGCCCCAGCATTTT.

The J gene is TRBJ1-2, the V gene TRBV7-9, with 8 bases lining up with TRBD1. The V gene end was trimmed by 1 base and the J gene end by 4 bases; junction bases not matched to a gene: 2. Germline V CDR1 and CDR2: SEHNR, FQNEAQ (reference sequence). This CDR3 has 14 amino acids. The CDR3 is CASSLVGTGYGYTF. The CDR3, as DNA: TGTGCCAGCAGCTTAGTGGGGACAGGCTATGGCTACACCTTC. Using reference TRBV7-9 and TRBJ1-2 for the parts outside the CDR3, the full variable domain is DTGVSQNPRHKITKRGQNVTFRCDPISEHNRLYWYRQTLGQGPEFLTYFQNEAQLEKSRLLSDRFSAERPKGSFSTLEIQRTEQGDSAMYLCASSLVGTGYGYTFGSGTRLTVV.